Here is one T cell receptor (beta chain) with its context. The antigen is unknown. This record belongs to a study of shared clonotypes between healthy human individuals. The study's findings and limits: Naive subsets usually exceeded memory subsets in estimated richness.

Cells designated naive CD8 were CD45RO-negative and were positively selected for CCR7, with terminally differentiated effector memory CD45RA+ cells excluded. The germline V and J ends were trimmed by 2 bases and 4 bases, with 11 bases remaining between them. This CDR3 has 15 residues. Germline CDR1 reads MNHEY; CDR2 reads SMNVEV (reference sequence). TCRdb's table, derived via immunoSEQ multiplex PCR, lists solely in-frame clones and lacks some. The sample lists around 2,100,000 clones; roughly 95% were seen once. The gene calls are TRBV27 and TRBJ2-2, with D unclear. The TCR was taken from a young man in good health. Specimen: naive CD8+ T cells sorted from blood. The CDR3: CASSLSWDSTGELFF. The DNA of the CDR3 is TGTGCCAGCAGTTTAAGCTGGGATTCCACCGGGGAGCTGTTTTTT.